The clone carrying this T cell receptor (beta chain) was counted a few times. The sample comes from a study of cytomegalovirus exposure and HLA in healthy donors. As for the study in general: Drawn from HLA-typed donors, some 80 million unique TCRs were held in an early data release.

V lost 8 bases and J lost 4, with 13 bases in between. The germline V gene has CDR1 SQVTM and CDR2 ANQGSEA. The CDR3 is 12 residues long. The PCR used 60 Vbeta and 13 Jbeta primers. Profiled with immunoSEQ multiplex PCR; TCRdb holds only in-frame clones, not every one. Here the sample spans 100,000 to 150,000 clones, 17% being singletons. The source is a female donor in good health and CMV-seropositive. Sequenced material: PBMCs. V usage is TRBV29-1 and J usage is TRBJ2-3, with no clear D. The CDR3 sequence: CSSDDMSDTQYF. In nucleotides, the CDR3 is TGCAGCTCGGATGACATGTCAGATACGCAGTATTTT.